Shown below are 20 T cell receptor beta chains from a single sample sequenced in a study of Tregs in tolerant kidney transplant recipients. The method was immunoSEQ multiplex PCR; TCRdb's version includes in-frame clones alone and lacks a portion of them. The sample contains about 60,000 clones, just under 95% of which appear only once. The sample was CD8+ T cells from blood, taken before the transplant. The receptors derive from a human donor who received a combined kidney and bone marrow transplant.

The chain couples TRBV13 to TRBJ2-7, with D possibly matching TRBD2 (6 bases). Germline lookup yields CDR1 PRHDT and CDR2 FYEKMQ (reference sequence). The CDR3 is 17 amino acids. V was cut by 1 base and J by 0 bases, with 16 bases left in between. This CDR3 reads CASSLDGLSGDSYEQYF. Here the CDR3 DNA reads TGTGCCAGCAGCTTAGACGGTCTTAGCGGAGACTCCTACGAGCAGTACTTC. The full variable domain, its missing parts supplied by reference TRBV13 and TRBJ2-7, is AAGVIQSPRHLIKEKRETATLKCYPIPRHDTVYWYQQGPGQDPQFLISFYEKMQSDKGSIPDRFSAQQFSDYHSELNMSSLELGDSALYFCASSLDGLSGDSYEQYFGPGTRLTVT.

This chain connects TRBV6-5 to TRBJ2-1; D unresolved. The CDR3 totals 15 residues. The V gene lost 2 bases and the J gene lost 0 bases, with 8 bases spanning the gap. From germline, CDR1 is MNHEY and CDR2 SVGAGI. DNA for the CDR3: TGTGCCAGCAGTTACCGGTATAGCTCCTACAATGAGCAGTTCTTC. Its translation is CASSYRYSSYNEQFF.

V and J are TRBV27 and TRBJ2-3; D not certain. The CDR3 loop spans 15 amino acids. V dropped 3 bases and J dropped 0 bases, with 10 bases sitting between them. The germline CDR1 and CDR2 sequences are MNHEY and SMNVEV (reference sequence). CDR3 amino acids: CASSFELSSTDTQYF. The CDR3 bases are TGTGCCAGCAGTTTTGAACTATCTAGCACAGATACGCAGTATTTT.

This clone appeared once. This chain joins TRBV9 and TRBJ2-7, with D perhaps matching TRBD1 (5 bases). The V end was cut by 0 bases, the J end by 4 bases, with 14 bases between. The CDR3 has 15 amino acids. Germline-derived CDR1 and CDR2 are SGDLS and YYNGEE. Written as DNA, the CDR3 is TGTGCCAGCAGCGTAGCCCCAGGGCTAAGTTACGAGCAGTACTTC. Translation: CASSVAPGLSYEQYF.

The chain combines TRBV9 with TRBJ2-7; weak D call: TRBD1 (6 bases). The ends were cut back, 0 bases at V and 6 bases at J, with 13 bases in the middle. The V gene's germline CDR1 is SGDLS and CDR2 YYNGEE. The CDR3 runs 14 residues. CDR3 region: CASSVGTASSEQYF. CDR3 bases: TGTGCCAGCAGCGTAGGGACAGCTTCTAGCGAGCAGTACTTC. Based on the CDR3 plus reference TRBV9 and TRBJ2-7, the full variable domain is DSGVTQTPKHLITATGQRVTLRCSPRSGDLSVYWYQQSLDQGLQFLIQYYNGEERAKGNILERFSAQQFPDLHSELNLSSLELGDSALYFCASSVGTASSEQYFGPGTRLTVT.

The CDR3 protein is CKVQGAGHTEAFF. In DNA, the CDR3 is TGCAAAGTACAGGGAGCGGGGCACACTGAAGCTTTCTTT. The V and J genes are TRBV29-1 and TRBJ1-1; a weak D match, TRBD1 (6 bases). CDR1 is SQVTM, CDR2 ANQGSEA, per germline. The CDR3 length is 13 residues.

CDR3: CASSPYRDRRMANYGYTF. The CDR3 DNA sequence: TGTGCCAGCAGCCCCTATAGGGACAGGAGGATGGCTAACTATGGCTACACCTTC. The chain has TRBV13 and TRBJ1-2; 8 nucleotides line up with TRBD1. Unmatched junction bases numbered 14, after V lost 5 bases and J lost 0 bases. Germline V gene lookup returns CDR1 PRHDT and CDR2 FYEKMQ (reference sequence). There are 18 residues in the CDR3.

V is TRBV6-5 and J is TRBJ2-1, with TRBD2 matching 13 bases. This CDR3 is built from 15 residues. Germline values: CDR1 MNHEY, CDR2 SVGAGI. Losses at the gene ends were 6 bases for V and 7 bases for J; bases not matched to a gene: 6. The CDR3 loop is CASSLLAGGPNEQFF. DNA for the CDR3: TGTGCCAGCAGCTTACTAGCGGGGGGGCCGAATGAGCAGTTCTTC.

The CDR3: CASSPEGLAGVQETQYF. CDR3 DNA sequence: TGTGCCAGCAGCCCCGAGGGACTAGCGGGGGTCCAAGAGACCCAGTACTTC. The V call is TRBV9, the J call TRBJ2-5, with 14 positions matching TRBD2. In germline, CDR1 is SGDLS, CDR2 YYNGEE. The CDR3 runs to 17 residues. J lost 1 base, V lost 4 bases, and 6 bases had no gene match.

The chain couples TRBV6-5 to TRBJ1-4, with D maybe TRBD1 (5 bases). The CDR3 length is 13 residues. Per the germline V gene, CDR1 is MNHEY and CDR2 is SVGAGI. V dropped 3 bases and J dropped 8 bases, with 10 bases sitting between them. The CDR3 protein is CASSYTGPEKLFF. DNA of the CDR3: TGTGCCAGCAGTTATACAGGCCCGGAAAAACTGTTTTTT.

This chain uses TRBV4-3 with TRBJ2-7; a possible D gene is TRBD2 (6 bases). This CDR3 has 15 residues. Germline V gives CDR1 LGHNA, CDR2 YSLEER. V lost 4 bases and J 3 bases, leaving 16 bases between the germline ends. The CDR3 sequence: CASSPGGAGIYEQYF. Here the CDR3 DNA reads TGCGCCAGCAGCCCTGGCGGGGCAGGAATCTACGAGCAGTACTTC.

The chain combines TRBV4-1 with TRBJ1-5; D gene uncertain. CDR1 MGHRA and CDR2 YSYEKL come from the germline V gene. This CDR3 spans 16 amino acids. V was cut by 5 bases and J by 2 bases, with 16 bases left in between. The CDR3 region is CASSSSGGDRNQPQHF. Here the CDR3 DNA reads TGCGCCAGCAGCAGTTCGGGCGGGGATCGCAATCAGCCCCAGCATTTT.

This chain links TRBV4-3 with TRBJ2-5; unclear D gene. The CDR3 spans 14 residues. Trimming stripped 4 bases from V and 4 bases from J, with 13 bases between. Looked up from germline, CDR1 is LGHNA and CDR2 is YSLEER. The CDR3 sequence: CASSPGTSRETQYF. The CDR3 DNA reads as TGCGCCAGCAGCCCAGGCACCTCGAGAGAGACCCAGTACTTC.

The chain is built from TRBV7-9 and TRBJ1-2; unclear D gene. CDR1 and CDR2 from the germline V gene are SEHNR and FQNEAQ (reference sequence). The ends were cut back, 5 bases at V and 7 bases at J, with 23 bases in the middle. This CDR3 region has 16 residues. The CDR3 protein is CASSDLRAPMRAGYTF. CDR3 coding DNA: TGTGCCAGCAGCGACCTGAGGGCGCCGATGCGCGCTGGCTACACCTTC. Full variable domain (remainder filled in from reference TRBV7-9 and TRBJ1-2): DTGVSQNPRHKITKRGQNVTFRCDPISEHNRLYWYRQTLGQGPEFLTYFQNEAQLEKSRLLSDRFSAERPKGSFSTLEIQRTEQGDSAMYLCASSDLRAPMRAGYTFGSGTRLTVV.

The chain has TRBV27 and TRBJ2-1, with D possibly matching TRBD1 (6 bases). This CDR3 is 16 amino acids long. Between the trimmed V and J ends, which lost 3 bases and 0 bases, there was a span of 12 bases. CDR1 and CDR2 from the germline V gene are MNHEY and SMNVEV (reference sequence). CDR3 in amino acids: CASSFTGYPSYNEQFF. As DNA, the CDR3 is TGTGCCAGCAGTTTCACAGGGTACCCCTCCTACAATGAGCAGTTCTTC.

The chain uses TRBV27 and TRBJ1-1; D gene unclear. V shed 3 bases and J shed 4 bases, with 9 bases lying between them. This CDR3 is 13 amino acids long. Germline CDR1 reads MNHEY; CDR2 reads SMNVEV (reference sequence). The CDR3 DNA reads as TGTGCCAGCAGTTTTAGTGGGAGCACTGAAGCTTTCTTT. Its translation: CASSFSGSTEAFF.

J is TRBJ1-2 and V is TRBV4-1; D is perhaps TRBD1 (5 bases). V was cut by 0 bases and J by 8 bases, with 19 bases left in between. This CDR3 region has 16 residues. Germline-derived CDR1 and CDR2 are MGHRA and YSYEKL. CDR3 sequence: CASSQDSGQRGGGYTF. DNA for the CDR3: TGCGCCAGCAGCCAAGATTCAGGGCAGCGCGGAGGGGGCTACACCTTC.

This rearrangement joins TRBV19 to TRBJ2-5; TRBD1 matches 8 bases. The assigned J gene may be wrong: the sequence end matches TRBJ2-7 better. The CDR3 runs 14 residues. Germline V lookup: CDR1 LNHDA, CDR2 SQIVND (reference sequence). The CDR3 sequence is CASSYPGTGYEQYF. CDR3 DNA: TGTGCCAGTAGTTATCCCGGGACAGGCTACGAGCAGTACTTC.

The rearrangement joins TRBV4-2 to TRBJ2-1; tentative D call: TRBD2 (6 bases). The CDR3 consists of 17 residues. Germline V gene sequence: CDR1 LGHNA, CDR2 YNFKEQ. With 0 bases removed from V and 4 bases from J, the gap between germline ends came to 16 bases. CDR3 region: CASSQDSEGLKYNEQFF. For the CDR3, the DNA is TGTGCCAGCAGCCAAGATTCGGAGGGCCTTAAATACAATGAGCAGTTCTTC.

V is TRBV7-9 and J is TRBJ2-5; tentative D call: TRBD1 (6 bases). CDR1 SEHNR and CDR2 FQNEAQ come from the germline V gene (reference sequence). V was clipped by 5 bases and J by 5 bases, with 18 bases between them. CDR3 length: 15 residues. CDR3 sequence (DNA): TGTGCCAGCAGCACGGGACAAGGGATTTGGGAGACCCAGTACTTC. Translation gives CASSTGQGIWETQYF.